This T cell receptor beta chain was identified in a study of identical twins. This clonotype came up a few times. As yet, its antigen is unknown. From the 5' RACE reads, TCRdb called clonotypes with MiXCR, one entry per CDR3 protein. The sample holds 510,000 or so distinct CDR3 sequences, 13% to 15% seen once. The study, taken as a whole, reports: Reduced insertions were recorded for abundant cord blood beta clonotypes, with no such pattern in memory repertoires.

V trimming: 3 bases; J trimming: 7 bases; junction bases outside the gene matches: 4. Looked up from germline, CDR1 is DFQATT and CDR2 is SNEGSKA (reference sequence). CDR3 length: 13 amino acids. The sample was also reused in another study, on yellow fever vaccine responses in identical twins. Per that study: As reported, the vaccine T cell response of twins seemed partly convergent and partly personalized.

This chain uses TRBV20-1 with TRBJ1-5, with 9 bases identical to TRBD1. This clonotype was obtained from a woman aged 18 to 35 in good health. What was sequenced was CD4+ T cells sorted from blood. This CDR3 is CSARGQGGQPQHF. CDR3 sequence (DNA): TGCAGTGCTAGGGGACAGGGAGGACAGCCCCAGCATTTT.